These T cell receptor beta chains were read from a single sample in a study of T cells in Graves' hyperthyroidism and ophthalmopathy. In TCRdb, the multiplex PCR reads were re-called with MiXCR into one record per CDR3 protein. Of 400,000 to 600,000 distinct CDR3 sequences in the sample, less than 25% were seen once. Sequenced input: blood. Every receptor here comes from a man between 18 and 35 years old with Graves' hyperthyroidism. Both conserved end residues are part of each CDR3. Each record gives: clone size, J gene, V gene, D gene, CDR3 protein, CDR3 DNA. The D gene is left open where the match is weak. A row's size may be missing; if present it is once, few, many or a size class.

>many|TRBJ2-1|TRBV4-1|-
CASYQGNEQFF
TGCGCCAGTTACCAGGGCAATGAGCAGTTCTTC
>many|TRBJ2-7|TRBV7-9|-
CASSPYGGRVEQYF
TGTGCCAGCAGCCCCTACGGGGGCCGAGTCGAGCAGTACTTC
>-|TRBJ1-2|TRBV15|-
CATSRDLKGDYGYTF
TGTGCCACCAGCAGAGACCTCAAGGGGGACTATGGCTACACCTTC
>many|TRBJ1-3|TRBV11-2|-
CASSLWGALSGNTIYF
TGTGCCAGCAGCTTGTGGGGCGCGTTGTCTGGAAACACCATATATTTT
>-|TRBJ2-5|TRBV6-2/TRBV6-3|TRBD2
CAGGEETQYF
TGTGCGGGGGGGGAGGAGACCCAGTACTTC
>many|TRBJ1-5|TRBV10-3|-
CAITRVGANNQPQHF
TGTGCCATCACCAGGGTGGGGGCCAACAATCAGCCCCAGCATTTT
>many|TRBJ2-5|TRBV29-1|-
CSVGGDGTQYF
TGCAGCGTTGGTGGGGATGGGACCCAGTACTTC
>many|TRBJ1-2|TRBV12-3/TRBV12-4|TRBD1
CASSSISGGADGYTF
TGTGCCAGCAGCTCTATTTCAGGGGGCGCGGATGGCTACACCTTC
>-|TRBJ2-7|TRBV28|-
CASSFDRTNEQYF
TGTGCCAGCAGTTTTGACAGAACGAACGAGCAGTACTTC
>-|TRBJ1-2|TRBV20-1|TRBD1
CSATGPDRVYGYTF
TGCAGTGCAACGGGCCCAGACAGGGTCTATGGCTACACCTTC
>-|TRBJ1-2|TRBV28|TRBD1
CASSLDRDSAIPSNYGYTF
TGTGCCAGCAGTTTAGATCGGGACAGCGCCATTCCCTCTAACTATGGCTACACCTTC
>many|TRBJ1-4|TRBV5-1|-
CASSRDVGVNEKLFF
TGCGCCAGCAGCCGGGACGTGGGGGTAAATGAAAAACTGTTTTTT
>many|TRBJ2-2|TRBV6-4|TRBD1
CASSETGGTAGELFF
TGTGCCAGCAGTGAGACAGGGGGCACGGCCGGGGAGCTGTTTTTT
>many|TRBJ1-1|TRBV6-5|TRBD1
CASSYDRGTEAFF
TGTGCCAGCAGTTACGACAGGGGCACTGAAGCTTTCTTT
>many|TRBJ2-7|TRBV2|-
CARSGTATPPYEQYF
TGTGCCAGGTCCGGGACGGCAACACCCCCCTACGAGCAGTACTTC
>many|TRBJ2-5|TRBV20-1|-
CSARDPRAETQYF
TGCAGTGCTAGAGATCCCCGGGCCGAGACCCAGTACTTC
>many|TRBJ2-7|TRBV20-1|-
CSAREGSYEQYF
TGCAGTGCTAGAGAAGGTTCCTACGAGCAGTACTTC
>many|TRBJ1-2|TRBV6-2/TRBV6-3|-
CASSSATEYYGYTF
TGTGCCAGCAGCTCGGCGACGGAATACTATGGCTACACCTTC
>few|TRBJ1-1|TRBV14|TRBD1
CASSQALGQGGTEAFF
TGTGCCAGCAGCCAGGCTCTAGGACAGGGGGGGACTGAAGCTTTCTTT
>many|TRBJ2-7|TRBV30|-
CAHTGGGEYEQYF
TGTGCCCACACAGGAGGGGGGGAATACGAGCAGTACTTC
>many|TRBJ1-1|TRBV9|-
CASSVVEAQPAFF
TGTGCCAGCAGCGTAGTGGAGGCGCAGCCAGCTTTCTTT
>-|TRBJ2-7|TRBV6-1|-
CASSGHTVLSYEQYF
TGTGCCAGCAGTGGTCACACGGTGTTATCCTACGAGCAGTACTTC
>-|TRBJ1-2|TRBV12-3/TRBV12-4|TRBD1
CASSLGTGHAYGYTF
TGTGCCAGCAGTTTGGGGACAGGGCATGCCTATGGCTACACCTTC
>-|TRBJ2-7|TRBV29-1|TRBD1
CSGRQGSYEQYF
TGCAGCGGCCGACAGGGGTCCTACGAGCAGTACTTC
>many|TRBJ1-1|TRBV28|-
CASLRGRRAFF
TGTGCCAGCCTCCGGGGGCGTCGGGCTTTCTTT
>-|TRBJ1-3|TRBV13|-
CASSLWGRGNTIYF
TGTGCCAGCAGCTTATGGGGAAGGGGAAACACCATATATTTT
>many|TRBJ2-5|TRBV29-1|-
CSVEAIGGGQETQYF
TGCAGCGTTGAAGCGATAGGGGGAGGCCAAGAGACCCAGTACTTC
>many|TRBJ1-2|TRBV20-1|TRBD1
CSAAGGTNYGYTF
TGCAGTGCTGCAGGGGGGACAAACTATGGCTACACCTTC
>-|TRBJ1-5|TRBV7-8|TRBD1
CASSPGPGTGFQPQHF
TGTGCCAGCAGCCCTGGCCCCGGGACAGGGTTTCAGCCCCAGCATTTT
>-|TRBJ1-5|TRBV7-8|TRBD1
CASSWDRVGQPQHF
TGTGCCAGCAGCTGGGACAGGGTCGGTCAGCCCCAGCATTTT
>many|TRBJ2-7|TRBV6-2/TRBV6-3|TRBD1
CATKGQGSSYEQYF
TGTGCCACCAAGGGACAGGGAAGCTCCTACGAGCAGTACTTC
>-|TRBJ2-5|TRBV12-3/TRBV12-4|-
CASSFEARTETQYF
TGTGCCAGCAGTTTTGAGGCCAGAACAGAGACCCAGTACTTC
>many|TRBJ2-4|TRBV20-1|TRBD1
CSARVWTGGDIQYF
TGCAGTGCTAGAGTTTGGACAGGGGGGGACATTCAGTACTTC
>many|TRBJ1-5|TRBV4-2|-
CASSPDPDQPQHF
TGTGCCAGCAGCCCCGACCCCGACCAGCCCCAGCATTTT
>many|TRBJ2-7|TRBV20-1|-
CSVWTASYEQYF
TGCAGTGTGTGGACAGCCTCCTACGAGCAGTACTTC
>many|TRBJ2-5|TRBV11-2|TRBD2
CASSLGTGTREETQYF
TGTGCCAGCAGCTTAGGGACCGGGACTAGGGAAGAGACCCAGTACTTC
>-|TRBJ2-2|TRBV12-3/TRBV12-4|-
CASSLGEWAGELFF
TGTGCCAGCAGTTTGGGGGAGTGGGCCGGGGAGCTGTTTTTT
>few|TRBJ1-6|TRBV27|-
CASSLGGSYNSPLHF
TGTGCCAGCAGTCTAGGGGGCTCCTATAATTCACCCCTCCACTTT
>few|TRBJ2-7|TRBV4-1|-
CASSQRSVVPYEQYF
TGCGCCAGCAGCCAGAGGTCAGTCGTTCCCTACGAGCAGTACTTC
>-|TRBJ2-2|TRBV6-1|TRBD2
CASPRLAGVTGELFF
TGTGCCAGCCCGAGACTAGCCGGAGTCACCGGGGAGCTGTTTTTT
>-|TRBJ2-7|TRBV29-1|-
CSVEQDRSYEQYF
TGCAGCGTAGAACAGGACAGATCCTACGAGCAGTACTTC
>many|TRBJ1-1|TRBV29-1|-
CSASDRLSHTEAFF
TGCAGCGCTTCCGACAGGCTGTCGCACACTGAAGCTTTCTTT
>many|TRBJ1-1|TRBV12-3/TRBV12-4|-
CASSFGDTLGTEAFF
TGTGCCAGCAGTTTCGGGGACACCTTGGGAACTGAAGCTTTCTTT
>few|TRBJ2-1|TRBV9|-
CASSAEGYNEQFF
TGTGCCAGCAGCGCAGAGGGATACAATGAGCAGTTCTTC
>many|TRBJ1-2|TRBV28|-
CASSLPGGNYGYTF
TGTGCCAGCAGTCTCCCTGGGGGCAACTATGGCTACACCTTC
>many|TRBJ2-7|TRBV6-5|-
CASRMGPAPAYEQYF
TGTGCCAGCAGGATGGGGCCAGCTCCAGCCTACGAGCAGTACTTC
>few|TRBJ1-2|TRBV29-1|-
CSVEENEYQSYGYTF
TGCAGCGTTGAGGAGAACGAATACCAGTCCTATGGCTACACCTTC
>many|TRBJ1-2|TRBV14|-
CASSQDPLACTF
TGTGCCAGCAGCCAAGATCCATTGGCTTGCACCTTC